This passage covers 28 T cell receptor beta chains from one sample sequenced in a study of CD8+CD57+ T cells in acquired aplastic anemia. Profiling of TCR beta VDJ combinations and CDR3 sequences used genomic DNA as template. TCRdb reanalysed the reads using MiXCR and keeps one entry per CDR3 protein. The repertoire holds 130,000 or so distinct CDR3 sequences, approximately 40% seen once, with about 3% in the top ten. Selection for sequencing was limited to patients who had shown CD8+CD57+ cell expansion by flow cytometry. Material: sorted CD4+, CD8+, or CD8+CD57+ T cells (not recorded which) from PBMCs. Source of these receptors: a human donor with aplastic anemia.

A word on this clonotype: Possible read error: a much larger clone is one base away. This chain joins TRBV27 and TRBJ2-7, with 8 bases aligning to TRBD1. There are 14 residues in the CDR3. CDR1 and CDR2 (germline): MNHEY, SMNVEV (reference sequence). CDR3 sequence: CASSSDRVSHEQYV. DNA of the CDR3: TGTGCCAGCAGCTCGGACAGGGTCTCCCACGAGCAGTACGTC.

This clonotype was recorded at least ten times. The genes are TRBV5-1 and TRBJ2-3; 13 bases are a match to TRBD2. Germline trimming cut 1 base from V and 5 bases from J; bases unmatched to any gene: 10. CDR3 size: 18 residues. In germline, CDR1 is SGHRS, CDR2 YFSETQ. The CDR3 spells CASSLSALAGGLGDTQYF. The CDR3 DNA sequence: TGCGCCAGCAGCTTGTCGGCACTAGCGGGGGGGCTTGGAGATACGCAGTATTTT.

This chain connects TRBV25-1 to TRBJ1-1; D perhaps matches TRBD1 (5 bases). The CDR3 contains 14 residues. Per the germline V gene, CDR1 is MGHDK and CDR2 is SYGVNS. The V gene lost 1 base and the J gene lost 3 bases, with 9 bases spanning the gap. The CDR3 DNA is TGTGCCAGCAGTGAATTCGACAGCTACACTGAAGCTTTCTTT. Protein sequence: CASSEFDSYTEAFF.

The chain couples TRBV19 to TRBJ2-1; 10 bases map to TRBD1. The germline V gene encodes CDR1 LNHDA and CDR2 SQIVND (reference sequence). This CDR3 contains 14 residues. Losses at the gene ends were 11 bases for V and 3 bases for J; bases not matched to a gene: 7. The CDR3 loop reads CAAKGTGDYNEQFF. As DNA, the CDR3 is TGTGCCGCCAAGGGGACAGGGGACTACAATGAGCAGTTCTTC. Together with reference TRBV19 and TRBJ2-1, the CDR3 gives the full variable domain: DGGITQSPKYLFRKEGQNVTLSCEQNLNHDAMYWYRQDPGQGLRLIYYSQIVNDFQKGDIAEGYSVSREKKESFPLTVTSAQKNPTAFYLCAAKGTGDYNEQFFGPGTRLTVL.

The chain has TRBV7-8 and TRBJ2-4, with a weak D call TRBD2 (6 bases). V was trimmed by 7 bases and J by 8 bases, leaving 18 bases between them. This CDR3 has 14 residues. CDR1 and CDR2 from the germline V gene are SGHVS and FQNEAQ. CDR3 nucleotide sequence: TGTGCCAGCACCCGGGCGGGGATCGAGGACATTCAGTACTTC. This encodes CASTRAGIEDIQYF. Based on the CDR3 plus reference TRBV7-8 and TRBJ2-4, the full variable domain is GAGVSQSPRYKVAKRGQDVALRCDPISGHVSLFWYQQALGQGPEFLTYFQNEAQLDKSGLPSDRFFAERPEGSVSTLKIQRTQQEDSAVYLCASTRAGIEDIQYFGAGTRLSVL.

Ten or more counts support this clonotype. The chain has TRBV6-1 and TRBJ1-1, with a tentative D call TRBD1 (6 bases). There are 16 residues in the CDR3. The germline V and J ends were trimmed by 7 bases and 5 bases, with 23 bases remaining between them. Germline V CDR1 and CDR2: MNHNS, SASEGT. The DNA of the CDR3 is TGTGCCAGCATCCCACCACGGGGGGGCGGAGGGACTGAAGCTTTCTTT. Protein sequence: CASIPPRGGGGTEAFF.

This clonotype was recorded only once. This chain joins TRBV12-3 or TRBV12-4 and TRBJ1-1; D gene uncertain. The germline V and J ends were trimmed by 7 bases and 6 bases, with 12 bases remaining between them. There are 12 residues in the CDR3. The CDR3 here is CASIRPPAEAFF. For the CDR3, the DNA is TGTGCCAGCATACGACCGCCCGCTGAAGCTTTCTTT.

The rearrangement links TRBV10-3 to TRBJ1-2; 8 bases match TRBD1. Germline CDR1 is ENHRY and CDR2 is SYGVKD. The V segment lost 6 bases and the J segment 0 bases; nucleotides outside the gene matches: 3. The CDR3 is made up of 14 amino acids. This CDR3 is CAISTGGPNYGYTF. CDR3 DNA: TGTGCCATCAGCACAGGGGGTCCTAACTATGGCTACACCTTC.

The chain has TRBV3-1 and TRBJ2-4; TRBD2 might be the D (5 bases). The germline gives CDR1 LGHDT, CDR2 YNNKEL (reference sequence). Trimming stripped 6 bases from V and 0 bases from J, with 15 bases between. The CDR3 has 16 residues. As DNA, the CDR3 is TGTGCCAGCAGTCTAATAGGAGGAGAAGCCAAAAACATTCAGTACTTC. Encoded protein: CASSLIGGEAKNIQYF. Using reference TRBV3-1 and TRBJ2-4 for the parts outside the CDR3, the full variable domain is DTAVSQTPKYLVTQMGNDKSIKCEQNLGHDTMYWYKQDSKKFLKIMFSYNNKELIINETVPNRFSPKSPDKAHLNLHINSLELGDSAVYFCASSLIGGEAKNIQYFGAGTRLSVL.

This clonotype was observed many times. V and J are TRBV12-5 and TRBJ1-6, with D unresolved. Germline lookup yields CDR1 LGHNT and CDR2 FRNRAP. The CDR3 is 12 amino acids. With 6 bases removed from V and 9 bases from J, the gap between germline ends came to 9 bases. The CDR3 nucleotides read TGTGCTAGTGGGAGCTGGGGTTCACCCCTCCACTTT. This gives the protein CASGSWGSPLHF.

The sample holds many counts of this clonotype. The chain combines TRBV6-1 with TRBJ1-1; a possible D gene is TRBD1 (6 bases). The CDR3 totals 14 residues. Germline V lookup: CDR1 MNHNS, CDR2 SASEGT. Trimming took 5 bases from V and 1 from J, leaving 11 bases between them. The CDR3 loop reads CASSHGQQNTEAFF. CDR3 sequence (DNA): TGTGCCAGCAGTCATGGACAGCAGAACACTGAAGCTTTCTTT.

This clonotype was recorded many times. This chain joins TRBV7-7 and TRBJ1-5; D is perhaps TRBD1 (5 bases). This CDR3 is built from 17 residues. CDR1 is SSHAT, CDR2 FNYEAQ, per germline (reference sequence). Deletions cut 7 bases from V and 0 bases from J, with 19 bases between. Written as DNA, the CDR3 is TGTGCCAGCATCCCTGCTGGGGGATGGCTTAGCAATCAGCCCCAGCATTTT. This codes for CASIPAGGWLSNQPQHF.

This clonotype was recorded many times. The rearrangement links TRBV29-1 to TRBJ2-5; 8 bases line up with TRBD1. The CDR3 is 13 amino acids. V dropped 7 bases and J dropped 6; count of bases not matched to a gene: 10. Looked up from germline, CDR1 is SQVTM and CDR2 is ANQGSEA. The CDR3 DNA reads TGCAGCGGGCTAAACAGGGGGGCTAAGACCCAGTACTTC. It specifies CSGLNRGAKTQYF.

This clonotype has at least ten counts. The rearrangement uses TRBV9 and TRBJ2-7, with a weak D call TRBD2 (7 bases). The germline V and J ends were trimmed by 4 bases and 6 bases, with 17 bases remaining between them. This CDR3 comprises 14 residues. Looked up from germline, CDR1 is SGDLS and CDR2 is YYNGEE. CDR3 protein: CASSQSLGGVEQYF. CDR3 DNA: TGTGCCAGCAGCCAATCCTTAGGGGGGGTCGAGCAGTACTTC.

This clonotype was counted many times. The chain links TRBV5-8 to TRBJ1-1, with 8 bases lining up with TRBD1. After removal of 4 bases from V and 3 bases from J, the junction contained 2 bases not matched to a gene. From germline, CDR1 is SGHTS and CDR2 YDEGEE. This CDR3 has 13 residues. The CDR3 DNA is TGTGCCAGCAGCCTGGACAGGGACACTGAAGCTTTCTTT. Translation gives CASSLDRDTEAFF. Combining the CDR3 with reference TRBV5-8 and TRBJ1-1 gives the whole variable domain EAGVTQSPTHLIKTRGQQATLRCSPISGHTSVYWYQQALGLGLQFLLWYDEGEERNRGNFPPRFSGRQFPNYSSELNVNALELEDSALYLCASSLDRDTEAFFGQGTRLTVV.

Concerning this clonotype: Being one base from a much bigger clone, this may be a read error. V is TRBV4-3 and J is TRBJ2-1; D is ambiguous. The length of the CDR3 is 14 residues. Per the germline V gene, CDR1 is LGHNA and CDR2 is YSLEER. CDR3 sequence reads: CASSQELTVDEQLF. Here the CDR3 DNA reads TGCGCCAGCAGCCAAGAGTTAACGGTGGATGAGCAGCTCTTC.

As regards this clonotype: A much more abundant neighbour one base away suggests this may be a read error. No conserved phenylalanine or tryptophan ends this CDR3, so it is likely a read error. This sequence joins TRBV5-1 and TRBJ1-1; D ambiguous. From germline, CDR1 is SGHRS and CDR2 YFSETQ. There are 13 residues in the CDR3. Trimming pared 5 bases from V and 4 bases from J, leaving 12 bases between. This CDR3 reads CASRGKITTEAFS. CDR3 DNA: TGCGCCAGCAGAGGTAAAATTACCACTGAAGCTTTCTCT.

In this sample, this clonotype turned up many times. The chain uses TRBV2 and TRBJ1-1; D gene uncertain. This CDR3 has 12 amino acids. Germline loops: CDR1 SNHLY, CDR2 FYNNEI. Trimming pared 5 bases from V and 11 bases from J, leaving 15 bases between. Here the CDR3 reads CASSSGPLGAFF. For the CDR3, the DNA is TGTGCCAGCAGTTCCGGACCCTTAGGGGCTTTCTTT.

This clonotype was counted only a few times. This clone may be a read error of a much larger clone one base away. The rearrangement links TRBV4-3 to TRBJ2-7; 9 bases are a match to TRBD1. Germline V CDR1 and CDR2: LGHNA, YSLEER. V gave up 3 bases and J gave up 1 base; unmatched junction bases: 4. The CDR3 extends over 15 amino acids. The CDR3: CASSQKTGGSYEQYV. The DNA of the CDR3 is TGCGCCAGCAGCCAGAAGACAGGGGGGTCCTACGAGCAGTACGTC.

This clonotype showed up many times. One end of the junction fails to match germline, which may point to a read error. The chain couples TRBV7-2 to TRBJ1-1; unclear D gene. The CDR3 runs to 9 residues. Germline CDR1 and CDR2: SGHTA and FQGNSA. CDR3 loop: CGDHTEAFF. CDR3 bases: TGCGGCGACCACACTGAAGCTTTCTTT.

This clonotype was found many times. CDR3 residues: CASSLWGLNQPQHF. As DNA, the CDR3 is TGTGCCAGCAGCTTGTGGGGGTTGAATCAGCCCCAGCATTTT. The chain recombines TRBV5-4 with TRBJ1-5; TRBD1 might be the D (5 bases). The CDR3 is made up of 14 amino acids. Germline V CDR1 and CDR2: SGHNT, YYREEE (reference sequence). V was shortened by 1 base and J by 4 bases, with 9 bases between the two germline ends.

This clonotype was detected only a few times. The genes are TRBV2 and TRBJ1-2; D not resolved. Per germline, CDR1 SNHLY and CDR2 FYNNEI. The CDR3 has 14 residues. Trimming cost V 1 base and J 0 bases, with 6 bases left between them. CDR3 bases: TGTGCCAGCAGTGAAGGAGGTACTAACTATGGCTACACCTTC. Translating gives CASSEGGTNYGYTF. Combining the CDR3 with reference TRBV2 and TRBJ1-2 gives the whole variable domain EPEVTQTPSHQVTQMGQEVILRCVPISNHLYFYWYRQILGQKVEFLVSFYNNEISEKSEIFDDQFSVERPDGSNFTLKIRSTKLEDSAMYFCASSEGGTNYGYTFGSGTRLTVV.

Notes on this clonotype: A clone one base away is much larger, so this may be a read error. This chain connects TRBV4-1 to TRBJ1-5, with D uncertain. The germline V gene encodes CDR1 MGHRA and CDR2 YSYEKL. CDR3 size: 14 residues. CDR3 sequence reads: CAGSQKGDFQPQHF. CDR3 DNA: TGCGCCGGCAGCCAAAAGGGAGATTTTCAGCCCCAGCATTTT.

Many counts were recorded for this clonotype. V usage is TRBV20-1 and J usage is TRBJ2-3; TRBD2 matches 7 bases. The ends lost 6 bases at V and 4 bases at J; junction bases unmatched: 13. The CDR3 covers 15 residues. From germline, CDR1 is DFQATT and CDR2 SNEGSKA (reference sequence). The CDR3 protein is CSASTGGQRADTQYF. The CDR3 nucleotides read TGCAGTGCATCAACGGGGGGTCAAAGGGCAGATACGCAGTATTTT.

The chain employs TRBV24-1 and TRBJ2-1; 8 positions match TRBD1. The CDR3 covers 17 residues. The ends lost 0 bases at V and 1 base at J; junction bases unmatched: 4. The germline V gene has CDR1 KGHDR and CDR2 SFDVKD. This chain's CDR3 is CATSDLRRTGSYNEQFF. The DNA for the CDR3 is TGTGCCACCAGTGATTTGCGGCGGACAGGGTCCTACAATGAGCAGTTCTTC.

The V gene is TRBV5-5, the J gene TRBJ1-6; TRBD1 agrees at 7 bases. The CDR3 contains 15 residues. Germline CDR1 is SGHKS and CDR2 is YYEKEE (reference sequence). With 0 bases clipped from V and 8 bases from J, the junction kept 5 bases outside the gene matches. In DNA form, the CDR3 reads TGTGCCAGCAGCTTGGGAAGGGGGCGTTATTCACCCCTCCACTTT. It is translated as CASSLGRGRYSPLHF.

In its sample, this clonotype was seen many times. The V gene is TRBV2, the J gene TRBJ2-7; 10 bases line up with TRBD1. The V and J ends lost 10 bases and 7 bases, in that order; junction bases with no gene match: 10. This CDR3 has 13 residues. Germline CDR1 SNHLY, CDR2 FYNNEI. CDR3 protein: CATRTGGIKEQYF. CDR3 in DNA: TGTGCCACCAGGACAGGGGGGATCAAAGAGCAGTACTTC.

Ten or more counts support this clonotype. This chain uses TRBV28 with TRBJ1-2; D is unclear. The germline CDR1 and CDR2 sequences are MDHEN and SYDVKM. This CDR3 is built from 14 residues. Trimming stripped 4 bases from V and 6 bases from J, with 15 bases between. In DNA, the CDR3 is TGTGCCAGCAGTTATAGGAGGCCAGGCCATGGCTACACCTTC. Protein product: CASSYRRPGHGYTF.